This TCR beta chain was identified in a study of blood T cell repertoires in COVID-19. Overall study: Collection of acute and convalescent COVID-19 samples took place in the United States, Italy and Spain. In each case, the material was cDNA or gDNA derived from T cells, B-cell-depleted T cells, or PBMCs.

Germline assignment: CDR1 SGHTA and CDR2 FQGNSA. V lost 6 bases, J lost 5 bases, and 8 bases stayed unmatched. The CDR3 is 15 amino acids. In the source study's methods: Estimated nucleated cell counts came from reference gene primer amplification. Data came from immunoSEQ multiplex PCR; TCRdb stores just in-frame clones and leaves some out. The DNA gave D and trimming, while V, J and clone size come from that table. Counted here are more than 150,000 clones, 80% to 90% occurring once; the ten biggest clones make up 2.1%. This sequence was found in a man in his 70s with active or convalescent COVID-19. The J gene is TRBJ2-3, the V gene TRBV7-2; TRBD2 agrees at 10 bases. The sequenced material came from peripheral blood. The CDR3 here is CASSQSGGAIDTQYF. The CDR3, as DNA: TGTGCCAGCAGTCAGAGCGGGGGGGCCATAGATACGCAGTATTTT.